This TCR beta chain was captured in a study of human T cells and chemical hapten exposure. Turning to the study itself: Per-sample variation in TCR yield stemmed mainly from small pooled library volume differences. Findings and caveats of the study: DPC sensitization left the count of TCRs above 1 in 1000 unchanged.

The time point is: healthy volunteer bleed at 2 weeks. The total RNA was obtained from whole blood that was not fractionated. Unique molecular identifiers were linked by the library to individual cDNA molecules. The authors' processing: From 23,224 to 690,600 TCRs were found per sample, with a median of about 96,000. TCRdb analysed the RACE reads with MiXCR anew, one entry per CDR3 protein. TCRdb's processing, not the authors', yielded these V and J calls. Of 80,000 to 100,000 distinct CDR3 sequences listed, roughly 8% are singletons. With respect to this clonotype: No antigen is known for it. A much more abundant neighbour one base away suggests this may be a read error.

The CDR3 is made up of 14 amino acids. The germline gives CDR1 MNHEY, CDR2 SMNVEV (reference sequence). The receptor was derived from a female donor in good health. Some clones in this sample may be carry-over from other donors' samples. V and J are TRBV27 and TRBJ2-4; D is perhaps TRBD1 or TRBD2 (6 bases each). Sequences were obtained from whole blood. CDR3 loop: CAGSVGGAKNIQYF. CDR3 coding DNA: TGTGCCGGCAGTGTAGGGGGGGCCAAAAACATTCAGTACTTC.